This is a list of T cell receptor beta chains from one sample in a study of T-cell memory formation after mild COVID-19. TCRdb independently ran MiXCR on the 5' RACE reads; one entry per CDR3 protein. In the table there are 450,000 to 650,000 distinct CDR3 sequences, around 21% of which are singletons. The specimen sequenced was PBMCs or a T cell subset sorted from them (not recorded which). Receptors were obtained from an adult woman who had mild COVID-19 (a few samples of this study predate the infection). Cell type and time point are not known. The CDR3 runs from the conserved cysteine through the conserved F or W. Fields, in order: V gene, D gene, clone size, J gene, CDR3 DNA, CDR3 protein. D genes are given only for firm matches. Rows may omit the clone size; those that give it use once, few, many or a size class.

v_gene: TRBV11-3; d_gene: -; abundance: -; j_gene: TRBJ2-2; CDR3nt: TGTGCCAGCAGCTCGGAGAAGGAGACCGGGGAGCTGTTTTTT; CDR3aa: CASSSEKETGELFF
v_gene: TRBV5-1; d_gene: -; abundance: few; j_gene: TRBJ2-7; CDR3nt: TGCGCCAGCAGCCTCGTCGGACTCTCCCGGGGAAAGCAGTACTTC; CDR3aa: CASSLVGLSRGKQYF
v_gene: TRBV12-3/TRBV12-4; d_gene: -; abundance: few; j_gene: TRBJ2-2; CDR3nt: TGTGCCAGCAGTTTAGGGGTACCCGGGGAGCTGTTTTTT; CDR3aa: CASSLGVPGELFF
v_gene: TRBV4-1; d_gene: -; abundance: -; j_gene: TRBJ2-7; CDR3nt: TGCGCCAGCAGCCAAGATGACGGGACGCGGTACTTC; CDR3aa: CASSQDDGTRYF
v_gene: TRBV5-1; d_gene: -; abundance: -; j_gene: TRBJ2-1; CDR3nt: TGCGCCAGCAGCAACCTAGCGCCCCTCTCCTACAATGAGCAGTTCTTC; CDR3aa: CASSNLAPLSYNEQFF
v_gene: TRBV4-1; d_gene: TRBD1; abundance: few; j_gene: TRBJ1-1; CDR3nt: TGCGCCAGCAGATATCGGACAGGGGGGACTGAAGCTTTCTTT; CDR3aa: CASRYRTGGTEAFF
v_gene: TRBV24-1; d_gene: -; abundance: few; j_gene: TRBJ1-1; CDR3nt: TGTGCCACCAAAGGGACGGTGAACACTGAAGCTTTCTTT; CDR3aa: CATKGTVNTEAFF
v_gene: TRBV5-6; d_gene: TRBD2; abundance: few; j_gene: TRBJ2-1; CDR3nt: TGTGCCAGCAGACCAACTAGCGGGGGTTACAATGAGCAGTTCTTC; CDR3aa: CASRPTSGGYNEQFF
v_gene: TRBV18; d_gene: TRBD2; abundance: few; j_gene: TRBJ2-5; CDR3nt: TGTGCCAGCTCACCCGGGCGGGAGGCCCTCCAAGAGACCCAGTACTTC; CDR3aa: CASSPGREALQETQYF
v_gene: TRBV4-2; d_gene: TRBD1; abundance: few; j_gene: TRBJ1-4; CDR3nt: TGTGCCAGCAGCGGGGAGCTGGACAGGTTTAATGAAAAACTGTTTTTT; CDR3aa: CASSGELDRFNEKLFF
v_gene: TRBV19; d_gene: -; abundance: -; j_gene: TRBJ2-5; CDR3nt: TGTGCCAGTAGTAAACAGGGAGGAGTCGGGGAGACCCAGTACTTC; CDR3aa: CASSKQGGVGETQYF
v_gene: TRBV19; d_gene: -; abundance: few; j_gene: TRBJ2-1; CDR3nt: TGTGCCAGTATCCGGACTGGGGGCTCCTACAATGAGCAGTTCTTC; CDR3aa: CASIRTGGSYNEQFF
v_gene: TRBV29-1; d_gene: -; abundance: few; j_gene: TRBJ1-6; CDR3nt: TGCAGCGTTGCATGGGGTTCTAATTCACCCCTCCACTTT; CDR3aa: CSVAWGSNSPLHF
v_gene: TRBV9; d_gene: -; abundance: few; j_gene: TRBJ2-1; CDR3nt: TGTGCCAGCAGCCTTGCTGGGAGGAGCTCCTACAATGAGCAGTTCTTC; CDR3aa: CASSLAGRSSYNEQFF
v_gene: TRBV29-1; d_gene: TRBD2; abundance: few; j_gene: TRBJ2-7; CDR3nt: TGCAGCGTAGCACGCTCTAGCGGGAGGGCATACGAGCAGTACTTC; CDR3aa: CSVARSSGRAYEQYF